The following is a T cell receptor beta chain sequence with its context. Relative to the germline gene, one junction end is altered; a read error may explain this. The identical CDR3 is also encoded by other nucleotide sequences in the sample. The CDR3 extends over 17 amino acids. Germline-derived CDR1 and CDR2 are LNHNV and YYDKDF (reference sequence). This entry belongs to a study of blood T cell repertoires in COVID-19. In the source study's methods: Quantification of nucleated cells was approximated via reference gene primer amplification. Here immunoSEQ multiplex PCR was the method, and the copy in TCRdb shows in-frame clones only, minus some. That table gives V, J and clone size, and the DNA gave D and trimming. The sample shows 410,000 or so clones, 89% of them seen only once.

The V call is TRBV15, the J call TRBJ2-7, with 13 bases lining up with TRBD2. The TCR was taken from a woman in her forties with COVID-19, enrolled during active disease. Sample: peripheral blood. The CDR3 reads CATSREGLAGSIYEQYF. The CDR3 region has the DNA TGTGCCACCAGTAGAGAGGGACTAGCGGGGAGTATATACGAGCAGTACTTC.